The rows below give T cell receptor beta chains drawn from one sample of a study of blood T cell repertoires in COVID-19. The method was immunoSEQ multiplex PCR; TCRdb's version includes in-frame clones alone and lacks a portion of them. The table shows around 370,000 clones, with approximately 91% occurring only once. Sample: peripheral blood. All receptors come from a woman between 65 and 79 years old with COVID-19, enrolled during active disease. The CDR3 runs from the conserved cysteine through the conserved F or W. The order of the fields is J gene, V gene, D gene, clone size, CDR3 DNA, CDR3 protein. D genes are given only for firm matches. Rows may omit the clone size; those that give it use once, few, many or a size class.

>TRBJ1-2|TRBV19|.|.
TGTGCCAGTAGTGGTTCCGGGGGGATCACCTATGGCTACACCTTC
CASSGSGGITYGYTF
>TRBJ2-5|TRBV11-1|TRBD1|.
TGTGCCAGCAGCTTGACAGGGCGGGAGACCCAGTACTTC
CASSLTGRETQYF
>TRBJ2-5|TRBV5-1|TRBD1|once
TGCGCCAGCAGCCCTGGACAGGGGGCAGGCGAGACCCAGTACTTC
CASSPGQGAGETQYF
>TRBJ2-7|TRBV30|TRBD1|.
TGTGCCTGGAGGAAACGGGACAGGCCCTCCTACGAGCAGTACTTC
CAWRKRDRPSYEQYF
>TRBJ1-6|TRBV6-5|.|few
TGTGCCAGCAGTTACTCGAGCGGGGGTTGGATTTCACCCCTCCACTTT
CASSYSSGGWISPLHF
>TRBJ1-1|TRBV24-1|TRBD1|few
TGTGCCACCAGCGACAGGGCGAACACTGAAGCTTTCTTT
CATSDRANTEAFF
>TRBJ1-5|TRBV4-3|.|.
TGCGCCAGCAGCCAAGAAGCAGGGGCTAGGGATCCGCCCCAGCATTTT
CASSQEAGARDPPQHF
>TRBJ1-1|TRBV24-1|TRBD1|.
TGTGCCACCAGTGATGGGGACAGGTATGAATCCCATTTT
CATSDGDRYESHF
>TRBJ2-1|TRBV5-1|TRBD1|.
TGCGCCAGCAGCTCCCAGGGGGCGTCCTACAATGAGCAGTTCTTC
CASSSQGASYNEQFF
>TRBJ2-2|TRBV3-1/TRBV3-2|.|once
TGTGCCAGCAGCCAAGGTTTAACGGGGTTCGGCGGGGAGCTGTTTTTT
CASSQGLTGFGGELFF
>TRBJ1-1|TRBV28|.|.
TGTGCCAGCAGTTTAGACACCCAGGGCGGTCCTGAAGCTTTCTTT
CASSLDTQGGPEAFF
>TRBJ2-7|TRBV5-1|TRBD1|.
TGCGCCAGCGCGCGTAACAGGGGGCAGGAGCAGTACTTC
CASARNRGQEQYF
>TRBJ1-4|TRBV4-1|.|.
TGCGCCAGCAGCCAAGTAATTCTTCCGAGGGAAAAACTGTTTTTT
CASSQVILPREKLFF
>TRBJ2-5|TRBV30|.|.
TGTGCCTGGAGTCTTCAACAGGGAAGAGAGACCCAGTACTTC
CAWSLQQGRETQYF
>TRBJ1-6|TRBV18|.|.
TGTGCCAGCTCACCAGGGGGCAATTTTAATTCACCCCTCCACTTT
CASSPGGNFNSPLHF
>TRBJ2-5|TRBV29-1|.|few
TGCAGCGTTGATCTCGGGGAGACCCAGTACTTC
CSVDLGETQYF
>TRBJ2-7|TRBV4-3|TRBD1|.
TGCGCCAGCAGCCAAGGGATAGGGGGCCCCTACGAGCAGTACTTC
CASSQGIGGPYEQYF
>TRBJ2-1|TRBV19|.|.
TGTGCCAGTAGTATTGGGTCTAGTTTGAGGAATGAGCAGTTCTTC
CASSIGSSLRNEQFF
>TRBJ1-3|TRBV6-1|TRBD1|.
TGTGCCAGCAGTGAAAAGGACAGGGGAAACACCATATATTTT
CASSEKDRGNTIYF
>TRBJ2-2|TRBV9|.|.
TGTGCCAGCAGCGTTTCACCTCGGGGGAACACCGGGGAGCTGTTTTTT
CASSVSPRGNTGELFF
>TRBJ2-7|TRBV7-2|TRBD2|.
TGTGCCAGCAGCTTGAAGCGGGGGGGAGACGAGCAGTACTTC
CASSLKRGGDEQYF
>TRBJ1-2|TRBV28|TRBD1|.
TGTGCCAGCCGGGTCTGGGGACAGGTCTATGGCTACACCTTC
CASRVWGQVYGYTF
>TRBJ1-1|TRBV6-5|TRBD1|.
TGTGCCAGCAGTTACTCAGGGGACAGTGAAGCTTTCTTT
CASSYSGDSEAFF
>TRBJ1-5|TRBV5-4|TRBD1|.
TGTGCCAGCACCCCGTTCCGGGACAGGGATCGTCAGCCCCAGCATTTT
CASTPFRDRDRQPQHF